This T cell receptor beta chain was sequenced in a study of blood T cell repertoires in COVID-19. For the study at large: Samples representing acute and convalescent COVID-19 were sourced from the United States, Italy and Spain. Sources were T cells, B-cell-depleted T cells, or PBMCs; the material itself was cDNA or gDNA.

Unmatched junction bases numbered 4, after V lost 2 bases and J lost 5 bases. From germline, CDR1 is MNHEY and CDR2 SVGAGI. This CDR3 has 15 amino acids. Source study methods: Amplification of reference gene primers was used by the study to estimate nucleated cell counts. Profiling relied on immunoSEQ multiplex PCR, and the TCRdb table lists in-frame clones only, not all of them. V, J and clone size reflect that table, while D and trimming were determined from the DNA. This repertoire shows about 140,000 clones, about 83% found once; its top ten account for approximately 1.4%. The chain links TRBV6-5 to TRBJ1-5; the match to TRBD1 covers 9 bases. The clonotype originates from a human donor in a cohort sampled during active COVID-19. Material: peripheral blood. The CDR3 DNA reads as TGTGCCAGCAGTTACGGACAGGGGTTCGATCAGCCCCAGCATTTT. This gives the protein CASSYGQGFDQPQHF.